This record looks at one TCR beta chain sequence and its context. Its specificity is unknown. Second-dose schedules of about 4 or about 12 weeks were combined. The data derive from a study of T cell responses to AZD1222 COVID-19 vaccine. Broader study findings: Regions 160-218 and 743-854 held dominance among vaccine-associated CD4 TCRs, which spanned spike. The donor cohort was predominantly white British with a female majority, and clonal diversity may have been underestimated.

The CDR3 totals 12 residues. Germline CDR1 and CDR2: MDHEN and SYDVKM. V shed 6 bases and J 7 bases; nucleotides not matched to a gene: 6. Profiling relied on immunoSEQ multiplex PCR, and the TCRdb table lists in-frame clones only, not all of them. The repertoire has about 150,000 clones, 85% to 95% of them found once; the top ten carry approximately 1.5%. The sequencing here drew on peripheral blood, taken 28 days after the second AZD1222 dose. The V and J genes are TRBV28 and TRBJ2-7; 7 bases map to TRBD1. The TCR was taken from an adult who received the AZD1222 COVID-19 vaccine. The CDR3 region has the DNA TGTGCCAGCAGCGAGGGGGCTTATGAGCAGTACTTC. Translated, it gives CASSEGAYEQYF.